This T cell receptor (beta chain) was recovered during a study of Ad26.COV2.S vaccination and SARS-CoV-2 variants. Treatment reported: about 20 received Ad26.COV2.S at low or high dose, single or two shots; 5 received placebo; per-sample allocation not given. Day 63 after the first vaccine or placebo injection was the time point for sampling. This vaccine is an Ad26 vector that expresses the Wuhan-strain SARS-CoV-2 spike. This CDR3 has 14 residues. Germline V gene data show CDR1 as SGHRS and CDR2 as YFSETQ. V lost 0 bases to trimming and J lost 6 bases, with 11 bases between them. This clone was recorded once. The repertoire was sequenced with immunoSEQ multiplex PCR; TCRdb's copy has only in-frame clones and lacks some. The table includes approximately 240,000 clones, 70% to 90% detected once.

This specimen consisted of peripheral blood, obtained in a trial of Ad26.COV2.S vaccine versus placebo. This clonotype originated in a person aged 18-60 years who received the Ad26.COV2.S COVID-19 vaccine or a placebo. The rearrangement uses TRBV5-1 and TRBJ2-3, with D unresolved. Here the CDR3 reads CASSLASPQDTQYF. The CDR3, as DNA: TGCGCCAGCAGCTTGGCCTCTCCACAGGATACGCAGTATTTT.